The entry that follows covers one TCR beta chain sequence. Original processing notes: Reference gene primer amplification in the assay estimated nucleated cell counts. Using immunoSEQ multiplex PCR, the repertoire was profiled, and TCRdb retains in-frame clones only, with some absent. That table gives V, J and clone size, and the DNA gave D and trimming. The data hold roughly 150,000 clones, with 80% to 90% observed a single time. The data were obtained in a study of blood T cell repertoires in COVID-19. In the study overall: COVID-19 samples from acute and convalescent phases originated in the United States, Italy and Spain. The cDNA or gDNA used as material had been derived from T cells, B-cell-depleted T cells, or PBMCs.

The V end was cut by 5 bases, the J end by 4 bases, with 15 bases between. CDR1 GTSNPN and CDR2 SVGIG come from the germline V gene (reference sequence). This CDR3 is built from 14 residues. Specimen: peripheral blood. The sequence was collected from a woman in her 40s with acute or convalescent COVID-19. The chain couples TRBV30 to TRBJ1-3; unclear D gene. CDR3 nucleotides: TGTGCCTGGGACCCGGCGGGATCGGGAAACACCATATATTTT. Amino acid sequence: CAWDPAGSGNTIYF.